The rows below give T cell receptor beta chains drawn from one sample of a study of control samples from healthy donors and cancer patients. Measured with immunoSEQ multiplex PCR; TCRdb has only the in-frame clones, and not every one. This sample has about 88,000 clones, with just over 90% found just once. The specimen was blood. These receptors were obtained from a man between 18 and 29 years old in good health. Each CDR3 is given without its conserved first and last residue. Size tells how often a clone was seen (once, few, many) or the class of an expanded clone, and some rows leave it out.

TRBJ2-1,TRBV6-1,-,ASSVLTSGVYNEQF
TRBJ1-1,TRBV18,-,ASSPQGFNTEAF
TRBJ1-2,TRBV6-6,-,ASTGTPGQENYGYT
TRBJ2-7,TRBV9,-,ASSPRSRTSGSYEQY
TRBJ1-1,TRBV30,once,AWSLDGNTEAF
TRBJ1-3,TRBV12-3/TRBV12-4,-,ASKKDGNTIY
TRBJ1-1,TRBV4-1,-,ASSHVDIRGTEAF
TRBJ2-1,TRBV6-5,-,ASSSWTSGTNEQF
TRBJ2-1,TRBV28,-,AASYNEQF
TRBJ2-7,TRBV5-5,-,ASSLVAGTSYEQY
TRBJ2-5,TRBV24-1,-,ATSDPTGDTETQY
TRBJ1-1,TRBV7-8,-,ASSLRSEAF
TRBJ2-5,TRBV7-2,once,ASSLGLAGVGGETQY
TRBJ1-1,TRBV9,-,ASSPGTPGNTEAF
TRBJ2-7,TRBV2,-,ASISPAGVKDEQY
TRBJ1-1,TRBV9,-,ASSPGTGGNTEAF
TRBJ1-6,TRBV6-5,once,ASSYSKTGSPLH
TRBJ1-2,TRBV9,once,ASSGYTNWNYGYT